The clone carrying this T cell receptor beta chain showed up just once. The antigen remains unidentified. This record comes from a study of OX40 agonist ivuxolimab in advanced cancers. General study points: Low normalized T-cell clonal expansion was additionally recorded for some nonresponders.

Prior autoimmune disease or systemic immunosuppression barred patients. Clones were sequenced by immunoSEQ multiplex PCR, and TCRdb holds only the in-frame ones, with some missing. Of roughly 34,000 clones listed, nearly 95% are singletons. Here the sequenced sample was CD4+ or CD8+ T cells sorted from blood, taken in a trial of the OX40 agonist ivuxolimab. The sequence came from an adult with an advanced solid tumor such as melanoma, head and neck, liver or kidney cancer.

DNA of the CDR3: TGTGCCAGCAGTTTATCGAGGGAATCGGGGGGCTACACCTTC. It translates to CASSLSRESGGYTF. J is TRBJ1-2 and V is TRBV28; D unresolved. This CDR3 spans 14 amino acids. The V end was cut by 1 base, the J end by 8 bases, with 14 bases between. CDR1 is MDHEN and CDR2 is SYDVKM in the germline V gene.